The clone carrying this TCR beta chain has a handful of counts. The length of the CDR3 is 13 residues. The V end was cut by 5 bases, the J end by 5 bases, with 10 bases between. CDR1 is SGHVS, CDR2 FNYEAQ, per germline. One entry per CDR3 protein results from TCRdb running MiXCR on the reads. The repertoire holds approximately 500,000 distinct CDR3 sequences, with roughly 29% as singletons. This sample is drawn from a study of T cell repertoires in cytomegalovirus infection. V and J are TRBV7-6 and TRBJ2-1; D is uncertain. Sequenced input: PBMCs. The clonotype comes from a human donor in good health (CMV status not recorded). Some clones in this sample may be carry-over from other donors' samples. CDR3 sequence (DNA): TGTGCCAGCAGCCTGGCGCTTAACAATGAGCAGTTCTTC. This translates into CASSLALNNEQFF.